There are many counts of the clone carrying this T cell receptor beta chain. The antigen remains undetermined. The data belong to a study of T-cell reconstitution after alpha-beta-depleted transplantation in children. Study-wide results and limits: When one year had passed after transplant, most T-cell counts and diversity came from newly produced T cells. Several hundred graft clones that had expanded were reportedly the source of alpha-beta T cells about two months after transplant. From surviving recipient T cells and thymic progenitors came the high day-60 TCRbeta diversity observed in some patients.

Germline values: CDR1 SGHTA, CDR2 FQGNSA. The V end lost 5 bases, the J end lost 1 base, and 11 bases lay between the germline ends. The CDR3 length is 14 residues. Construction of the TCRbeta library involved unique molecular identifiers. MiXCR, applied by TCRdb to the PCR reads, yields one record per CDR3 protein. The sample has around 300,000 distinct CDR3 sequences, roughly 25% seen once. This TCR was recovered from a male patient younger than 18 who had a stem cell transplant for acute lymphoblastic leukemia, so the T cells may come from the graft donor. The chain joins TRBV7-2 to TRBJ1-1, with D hard to call. The material sequenced was PBMCs, mostly from graft donor cells, taken 180 days after TCRalphabeta/CD19-depleted stem cell transplant. The CDR3 region has the DNA TGTGCCAGCAGCCTAGGGCCTGCGAACACTGAAGCTTTCTTT. As protein: CASSLGPANTEAFF.